These 22 T cell receptor beta chains share one sample of origin, sequenced in a study of early T cells in non-severe SARS-CoV-2 infection. TCRdb ran MiXCR on the 5' RACE reads and lists one entry per CDR3 protein. The repertoire has about 61,000 distinct CDR3 sequences, roughly 10% of them found once; the top ten carry 1.5% to 2%. The sample taken for sequencing was whole blood. The source of these receptors is an adult who was a healthcare worker with PCR-confirmed SARS-CoV-2 infection or an uninfected control (not recorded which).

This sequence joins TRBV12-3 or TRBV12-4 and TRBJ1-1, with D tentatively TRBD1 (5 bases). The V gene lost 2 bases and the J gene lost 1 base, with 8 bases spanning the gap. This CDR3 region has 14 residues. The DNA for the CDR3 is TGTGCCAGCAGTTTACGGGGGTCGAACACTGAAGCTTTCTTT. It codes for CASSLRGSNTEAFF.

This clonotype has more than one count but fewer than ten. This chain connects TRBV12-3 or TRBV12-4 to TRBJ1-6; D gene uncertain. V lost 5 bases, J lost 8 bases, and 13 bases lay in between. The CDR3 covers 14 residues. The CDR3, as DNA: TGTGCCAGCAGTCCCGGGCCCGCAGATTCACCCCTCCACTTT. It is translated as CASSPGPADSPLHF.

This chain joins TRBV29-1 and TRBJ1-3; D gene unclear. This CDR3 spans 13 amino acids. Trimming took 7 bases from V and 0 from J, leaving 10 bases between them. The germline V gene encodes CDR1 SQVTM and CDR2 ANQGSEA. The CDR3 DNA reads as TGCAGCGCCCTTCCAGACTCTGGAAACACCATATATTTT. Amino acids: CSALPDSGNTIYF. Full variable domain (rest looked up from reference TRBV29-1 and TRBJ1-3): SAVISQKPSRDICQRGTSLTIQCQVDSQVTMMFWYRQQPGQSLTLIATANQGSEATYESGFVIDKFPISRPNLTFSTLTVSNMSPEDSSIYLCSALPDSGNTIYFGEGSWLTVV.

The J gene is TRBJ2-1, the V gene TRBV11-3; the D gene is possibly TRBD2 (6 bases). Germline V gene lookup returns CDR1 SGHNT and CDR2 YENEEA. The V end lost 5 bases, the J end lost 0 bases, and 17 bases lay between the germline ends. The length of the CDR3 is 17 residues. CDR3 residues: CASSLGRYLSSYNEQFF. CDR3 nucleotide sequence: TGTGCCAGCAGCCTAGGGAGGTACCTGAGCTCCTACAATGAGCAGTTCTTC.

In this sample, this clonotype turned up many times. This chain uses TRBV6-5 with TRBJ2-7; 9 bases are a match to TRBD1. The CDR3 loop spans 13 amino acids. CDR1 is MNHEY, CDR2 SVGAGI, per germline. With V trimmed by 7 bases and J by 3 bases, 4 bases remained unmatched. The CDR3, as DNA: TGTGCCAGCACCAAGACAGGGGGCTACGAGCAGTACTTC. Translation: CASTKTGGYEQYF.

At least ten counts were recorded for this clonotype. This rearrangement joins TRBV6-1 to TRBJ1-1; D uncertain. The germline V and J ends were trimmed by 1 base and 4 bases, with 13 bases remaining between them. CDR3 size: 15 residues. Germline V lookup: CDR1 MNHNS, CDR2 SASEGT. The CDR3 region is CASSEGAVRLTEAFF. CDR3 in DNA: TGTGCCAGCAGTGAAGGGGCGGTCAGGCTCACTGAAGCTTTCTTT.

In its sample, this clonotype was seen a few times. The J gene is TRBJ2-2, the V gene TRBV6-5; 10 positions match TRBD2. The CDR3 sequence is 16 residues long. V lost 7 bases to trimming and J lost 7 bases; unmatched junction nucleotides: 12. Germline-derived CDR1 and CDR2 are MNHEY and SVGAGI. In nucleotides, the CDR3 is TGTGCCAGCAAACTGCTAGCGGGGGCCGCTGGCGGGGAGCTGTTTTTT. This encodes CASKLLAGAAGGELFF.

This clonotype was seen only a few times. This sequence joins TRBV5-1 and TRBJ1-1, with D uncertain. Germline lookup yields CDR1 SGHRS and CDR2 YFSETQ. V was trimmed by 4 bases and J by 6 bases, leaving 16 bases between them. The CDR3 is made up of 14 amino acids. For the CDR3, the DNA is TGCGCCAGCAGCATGCCGGGCCCGCCTTCTGAAGCTTTCTTT. Residues: CASSMPGPPSEAFF.

The table lists this clonotype with a few counts. The chain joins TRBV2 to TRBJ2-7; a weak D match, TRBD1 (6 bases). CDR3 length: 14 amino acids. Trimming took 8 bases from V and 7 from J, leaving 21 bases between them. Per germline, CDR1 SNHLY and CDR2 FYNNEI. The CDR3 loop reads CASAKTSARGEQYF. CDR3 sequence (DNA): TGTGCCAGCGCTAAGACGTCAGCAAGGGGGGAGCAGTACTTC.

The sample holds a few counts of this clonotype. The chain joins TRBV12-3 or TRBV12-4 to TRBJ1-5; D is uncertain. Trimming shortened V by 4 bases and J by 0 bases, and 7 bases separated the two germline ends. The length of the CDR3 is 14 residues. This chain's CDR3 is CASSYKYSNQPQHF. CDR3 sequence (DNA): TGTGCCAGCAGTTACAAGTATAGCAATCAGCCCCAGCATTTT.

This clonotype was observed a handful of times. J is TRBJ2-7 and V is TRBV7-9; no firm D call. CDR3 length: 14 amino acids. The germline CDR1 and CDR2 sequences are SEHNR and FQNEAQ (reference sequence). V lost 1 base and J lost 4, with 11 bases in between. CDR3 in DNA: TGTGCCAGCAGCTTAGGAGGCAGGAATTACGAGCAGTACTTC. Its translation: CASSLGGRNYEQYF.

This clonotype turned up a few times. The rearrangement joins TRBV6-6 to TRBJ1-1; 11 nucleotides agree with TRBD1. The CDR3 sequence is 17 residues long. J gave up 4 bases and V 2 bases, and 9 bases lay outside the gene matches. The germline gives CDR1 MNHNY, CDR2 SVGAGI (reference sequence). The CDR3 is CASSYRPGQGGVTEAFF. In nucleotides, the CDR3 is TGTGCCAGCAGTTACAGACCGGGACAGGGGGGCGTCACTGAAGCTTTCTTT.

This clonotype was recorded many times. The chain recombines TRBV10-3 with TRBJ2-1, with 9 bases matching TRBD1. There are 16 residues in the CDR3. The trim removed 2 bases at V and 5 bases at J, leaving 7 bases unmatched. The germline V gene has CDR1 ENHRY and CDR2 SYGVKD. The CDR3 region has the DNA TGTGCCATCAGTGAGGGGGGGACAGGGATAAACAATGAGCAGTTCTTC. Translated: CAISEGGTGINNEQFF.

This clonotype was picked up many times. The chain couples TRBV12-3 or TRBV12-4 to TRBJ1-1; D call uncertain. The V gene lost 7 bases and the J gene lost 2 bases, with 14 bases spanning the gap. The CDR3 contains 14 residues. The CDR3 DNA follows: TGTGCCAGCAAAAGAACAATGGGAAACACTGAAGCTTTCTTT. Translation: CASKRTMGNTEAFF.

The chain links TRBV6-6 to TRBJ1-5; 7 nucleotides match TRBD1. CDR1 MNHNY and CDR2 SVGAGI come from the germline V gene (reference sequence). This CDR3 has 14 residues. Germline trimming cut 6 bases from V and 4 bases from J; bases unmatched to any gene: 6. For the CDR3, the DNA is TGTGCCAGCAGCGGACAGGTTCGAAATCAGCCCCAGCATTTT. This codes for CASSGQVRNQPQHF.

This clonotype was seen more than once but under ten times. The chain uses TRBV7-2 and TRBJ2-2; TRBD2 aligns across 13 bases. Germline trimming cut 5 bases from V and 6 bases from J; bases unmatched to any gene: 6. This CDR3 contains 16 residues. CDR1 is SGHTA, CDR2 FQGNSA, per germline. The CDR3 sequence is CASSRGLAGHSGELFF. CDR3 in DNA: TGTGCCAGCAGCCGGGGACTAGCGGGGCACTCCGGGGAGCTGTTTTTT.

This sequence joins TRBV5-3 and TRBJ2-5, with D uncertain. TRBV5-3 is assigned to the ORF class and has an uncertain function. The CDR3 sequence is 12 residues long. The V end was cut by 8 bases, the J end by 4 bases, with 12 bases between. Here the CDR3 DNA reads TGTGCCAGGCTCAGTTCCCCAGAGACCCAGTACTTC. It specifies CARLSSPETQYF.

This clonotype was observed many times. The V and J genes are TRBV29-1 and TRBJ2-2; D remains ambiguous. Trimming removed 4 bases from V and 0 bases from J, with 6 bases in between. The germline V gene encodes CDR1 SQVTM and CDR2 ANQGSEA. The CDR3 sequence is 13 residues long. The CDR3 sequence is CSVGSSNTGELFF. As DNA, the CDR3 is TGCAGCGTTGGGAGCTCGAACACCGGGGAGCTGTTTTTT.

The chain is built from TRBV12-3 or TRBV12-4 and TRBJ2-5; D may be TRBD1 (5 bases). The CDR3 length is 14 residues. The V gene lost 5 bases and the J gene lost 2 bases, with 12 bases spanning the gap. CDR3 in amino acids: CASSPGLWQETQYF. Here the CDR3 DNA reads TGTGCCAGCAGTCCAGGGCTGTGGCAAGAGACCCAGTACTTC.

Many counts were recorded for this clonotype. The chain is built from TRBV2 and TRBJ2-3; D uncertain. CDR1 and CDR2 (germline): SNHLY, FYNNEI. The CDR3 totals 13 residues. V lost 6 bases and J lost 6, with 13 bases in between. CDR3 nucleotide sequence: TGTGCCAGCAGGAAAGGACCCTCTGATACGCAGTATTTT. Protein sequence: CASRKGPSDTQYF.

This clonotype occurred many times. The chain links TRBV7-8 to TRBJ1-6; 7 bases line up with TRBD1. The length of the CDR3 is 17 residues. Per germline, CDR1 SGHVS and CDR2 FQNEAQ. The junction had 15 bases not matched to a gene; V was cut back by 4 bases and J by 9 bases. The DNA of the CDR3 is TGTGCCAGCAGCTCGGGACAGTTTGGCACTCGGGGTTCACCCCTCCACTTT. Its protein is CASSSGQFGTRGSPLHF.

This clonotype was observed many times. This rearrangement joins TRBV2 to TRBJ1-5; D gene uncertain. This CDR3 has 13 residues. CDR1 and CDR2 (germline): SNHLY, FYNNEI. The V end was cut by 7 bases, the J end by 4 bases, with 11 bases between. The CDR3 reads CASTKDTNQPQHF. CDR3 DNA sequence: TGTGCCAGCACCAAGGATACAAATCAGCCCCAGCATTTT.